A selection of T cell receptor beta chains follows, all from one sample in a study of CXCR3-negative and CXCR3-positive naive CD8 T cells. TCRdb re-called the 5' RACE reads, yielding one record per CDR3 amino acid sequence without DNA. Its table records more than 100,000 distinct CDR3 sequences. The specimen was naive CXCR3+ CD8+ T cells from blood. The receptors originated from a human donor in good health. Some clones in this sample may be carry-over from other donors' samples. CDR3s include the opening cysteine and the closing phenylalanine or tryptophan. Fields, in order: CDR3 protein, V gene, J gene.

CDR3 protein: CSVEELSEQYF
V gene: TRBV29-1
J gene: TRBJ2-7

CDR3 protein: CASSPDGQGAEKLFF
V gene: TRBV11-2
J gene: TRBJ1-4

CDR3 protein: CASSPIGQKNTEAFF
V gene: TRBV5-4
J gene: TRBJ1-1

CDR3 protein: CASRNHRDTGELFF
V gene: TRBV4-3
J gene: TRBJ2-2

CDR3 protein: CASSFGRAPSNTGELFF
V gene: TRBV27
J gene: TRBJ2-2

CDR3 protein: CASSYRTGFGETQYF
V gene: TRBV6-2/TRBV6-3
J gene: TRBJ2-5

CDR3 protein: CSARGTSGGLYEQYF
V gene: TRBV20-1
J gene: TRBJ2-7

CDR3 protein: CASKPTFLTDTQYF
V gene: TRBV7-2
J gene: TRBJ2-3

CDR3 protein: CASSPTQGWDEQFF
V gene: TRBV7-3
J gene: TRBJ2-1

CDR3 protein: CASSGEQAMPEAFF
V gene: TRBV5-1
J gene: TRBJ1-1

CDR3 protein: CASSDSPLSEAFF
V gene: TRBV10-1
J gene: TRBJ1-1

CDR3 protein: CASSGAQYQETQYF
V gene: TRBV12-3/TRBV12-4
J gene: TRBJ2-5

CDR3 protein: CASSQSLSIGDGGYTF
V gene: TRBV4-2
J gene: TRBJ1-2

CDR3 protein: CSARTGGWDAFF
V gene: TRBV20-1
J gene: TRBJ1-1

CDR3 protein: CASSLEGTSGEGSTDTQYF
V gene: TRBV28
J gene: TRBJ2-3

CDR3 protein: CASSDRGQYMNTEAFF
V gene: TRBV27
J gene: TRBJ1-1

CDR3 protein: CAWGGTTIYNEQFF
V gene: TRBV30
J gene: TRBJ2-1

CDR3 protein: CASSLALGANYNEQFF
V gene: TRBV7-8
J gene: TRBJ2-1

CDR3 protein: CASSFTYRDTQYF
V gene: TRBV12-3/TRBV12-4
J gene: TRBJ2-3

CDR3 protein: CASSGGNTEAFF
V gene: TRBV2
J gene: TRBJ1-1

CDR3 protein: CASSLPLRLAGGNEQFF
V gene: TRBV7-9
J gene: TRBJ2-1

CDR3 protein: CASSKNPIYEQYF
V gene: TRBV7-9
J gene: TRBJ2-7

CDR3 protein: CASSGSGQGIGEQYF
V gene: TRBV28
J gene: TRBJ2-7

CDR3 protein: CSVEWRVNGELFF
V gene: TRBV29-1
J gene: TRBJ2-2

CDR3 protein: CASSSPLALPDDTQYF
V gene: TRBV7-9
J gene: TRBJ2-3

CDR3 protein: CSARDTENYGYTF
V gene: TRBV20-1
J gene: TRBJ1-2

CDR3 protein: CSVVDREVNYGYTF
V gene: TRBV29-1
J gene: TRBJ1-2

CDR3 protein: CASTGDENTGELFF
V gene: TRBV9
J gene: TRBJ2-2

CDR3 protein: CASSTPLLGGSGANVLTF
V gene: TRBV5-5
J gene: TRBJ2-6

CDR3 protein: CASSPQGYRYTEAFF
V gene: TRBV7-9
J gene: TRBJ1-1

CDR3 protein: CASSLRGSAEAFF
V gene: TRBV28
J gene: TRBJ1-1